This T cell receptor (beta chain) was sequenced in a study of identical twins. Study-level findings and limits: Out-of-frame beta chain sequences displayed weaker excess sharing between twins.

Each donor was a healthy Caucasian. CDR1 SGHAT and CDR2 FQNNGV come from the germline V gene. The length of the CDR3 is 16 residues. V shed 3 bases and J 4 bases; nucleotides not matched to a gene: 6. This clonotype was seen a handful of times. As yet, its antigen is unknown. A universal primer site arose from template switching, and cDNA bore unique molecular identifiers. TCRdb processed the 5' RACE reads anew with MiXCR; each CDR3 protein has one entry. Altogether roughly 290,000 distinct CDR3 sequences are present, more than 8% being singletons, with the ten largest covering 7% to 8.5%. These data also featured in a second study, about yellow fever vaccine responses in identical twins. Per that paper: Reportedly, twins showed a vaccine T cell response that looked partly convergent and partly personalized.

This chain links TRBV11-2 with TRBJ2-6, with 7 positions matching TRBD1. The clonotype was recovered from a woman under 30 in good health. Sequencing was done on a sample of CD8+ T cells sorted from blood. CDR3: CASSFYRGSGANVLTF. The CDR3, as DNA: TGTGCCAGCAGCTTCTACAGGGGATCAGGGGCCAACGTCCTGACTTTC. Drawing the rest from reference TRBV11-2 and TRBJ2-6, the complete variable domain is EAGVAQSPRYKIIEKRQSVAFWCNPISGHATLYWYQQILGQGPKLLIQFQNNGVVDDSQLPKDRFSAERLKGVDSTLKIQPAKLEDSAVYLCASSFYRGSGANVLTFGAGSRLTVL.